Detailed here is one TCR beta chain. The germline V gene has CDR1 MNHEY and CDR2 SVGEGT. This CDR3 has 12 amino acids. The germline V and J ends were trimmed by 0 bases and 14 bases, with 10 bases remaining between them. It was with random hexamers that 0.5 to 1 ug RNA was reverse transcribed. Amplification of TCR beta CDR3 was carried out by immunoSEQ multiplex PCR, which covered 54 Vbeta and 13 Jbeta segments. TCRdb redid the calling of the immunoSEQ multiplex PCR reads with MiXCR, one entry per CDR3 protein. The sample lists 95,000 to 150,000 distinct CDR3 sequences; under 96% were seen once. This sample stems from a study of CD8 T cells in Susac syndrome.

This chain joins TRBV6-2 or TRBV6-3 and TRBJ1-4; no clear D. The TCR comes from a human donor with Susac syndrome. What was sequenced was CD4+ T cells from PBMCs. The CDR3 loop reads CASSYSRKSLFF. The CDR3 coding sequence is TGTGCCAGCAGTTACTCGAGGAAGAGCCTGTTTTTT.